The 5 T cell receptor beta chains reported below all come from one sample, sequenced in a study of blood T cell repertoires in COVID-19. Libraries were prepared by immunoSEQ multiplex PCR; TCRdb keeps only in-frame clonotypes and omits some of them. The sample lists around 100,000 clones; under 85% were seen once. Sequencing was performed on peripheral blood. The receptors were gathered from a human donor in a cohort sampled during active COVID-19.

This rearrangement joins TRBV19 to TRBJ1-1, with D unresolved. Germline V gives CDR1 LNHDA, CDR2 SQIVND (reference sequence). Trimming removed 1 base at V and 1 base at J, with 10 bases between. This CDR3 comprises 15 residues. CDR3 sequence: CASSIVWRPNTEAFF. The CDR3 nucleotides are TGTGCCAGTAGTATAGTATGGCGGCCGAACACTGAAGCTTTCTTT.

In DNA form, the CDR3 reads TGCGCCAGCAGTTGGACAGGGAGCAACTATGGCTACACCTTC. Encoded protein: CASSWTGSNYGYTF. This chain connects TRBV4-3 to TRBJ1-2; 8 nucleotides align to TRBD1. The CDR3 is made up of 14 amino acids. Germline lookup yields CDR1 LGHNA and CDR2 YSLEER. V shed 6 bases, J shed 2 bases, and the junction held 5 bases outside the gene matches.

The rearrangement links TRBV18 to TRBJ2-7; D is possibly TRBD2 (7 bases). Germline CDR1 reads KGHSH; CDR2 reads LQKENI. The CDR3 spans 17 residues. Deletions cut 2 bases from V and 7 bases from J, with 24 bases between. The CDR3 spells CASSPVEGEGPILEQYF. The CDR3 DNA is TGTGCCAGCTCACCAGTTGAGGGGGAGGGCCCCATTTTAGAGCAGTACTTC.

This sequence joins TRBV19 and TRBJ1-6, with D perhaps matching TRBD1 (6 bases). This CDR3 is built from 13 residues. Germline loops: CDR1 LNHDA, CDR2 SQIVND (reference sequence). V lost 5 bases and J lost 6, with 8 bases in between. In DNA form, the CDR3 reads TGTGCCAGTAGTGTACAGGGTAATTCACCCCTCCACTTT. Protein sequence: CASSVQGNSPLHF.

The rearrangement uses TRBV14 and TRBJ2-1; 8 nucleotides align to TRBD2. After removal of 10 bases from V and 9 bases from J, the junction contained 17 bases not matched to a gene. The germline gives CDR1 SGHDN, CDR2 FVKESK. The CDR3 extends over 15 amino acids. In DNA, the CDR3 is TGTGCCACCCGGCGGTCCAGCGGGAGCCCTGGTGAGCAGTTCTTC. Translating gives CATRRSSGSPGEQFF.